This TCR beta chain was sequenced for a study of shared clonotypes between healthy human individuals. Repertoires were generated with immunoSEQ multiplex PCR, while TCRdb's copy carries only in-frame clones and drops some. The table lists 2,100,000 or so clones, almost 96% of them singletons. Participating donors were healthy, HIV-negative adults free of recent acute infections or vaccinations. Every contributor of samples was a Caucasian grown-up residing in Nashville, Tennessee. Worth noting for this clone: Its cognate antigen is unknown.

Study-wide results and caveats: It was the non-shared clonotypes that had lower generation probabilities than clonotypes shared by all four donors.

The sample taken for sequencing was naive CD4+ T cells sorted from blood. As for subset: CD45RA+ positively selected. The clonotype was recovered from a man younger than 35 in good health.

The CDR3 nucleotides read TGTGCCAGCAGTTTACCCGATTTGATCAATGAGCAGTTCTTC. This encodes CASSLPDLINEQFF. The chain joins TRBV28 to TRBJ2-1, with D unclear. V lost 2 bases to trimming and J lost 6 bases, with 11 bases between them. Germline CDR1 and CDR2: MDHEN and SYDVKM. The CDR3 covers 14 residues.